Presented here are 9 T cell receptor beta chains from one specimen sequenced in a study of blood T cell repertoires in COVID-19. This table comes from immunoSEQ multiplex PCR, and its TCRdb copy is limited to in-frame clones, with some not included. The sample lists around 240,000 clones; 70% to 90% were seen once. Sequenced sample: PBMCs or T cells enriched from blood (not recorded which). Source of these receptors: a man aged 50 to 59 who had been exposed to COVID-19.

This clone was counted a few times. The genes are TRBV18 and TRBJ2-3; possibly TRBD2 for D (5 bases). CDR3 length: 14 amino acids. V was trimmed by 5 bases and J by 0 bases, leaving 9 bases between them. Germline CDR1 KGHSH, CDR2 LQKENI. The CDR3 protein is CASSGGFSTDTQYF. The CDR3 DNA follows: TGTGCCAGCTCAGGAGGCTTTAGCACAGATACGCAGTATTTT.

This rearrangement joins TRBV27 to TRBJ1-2; TRBD1 might be the D (6 bases). CDR1 is MNHEY and CDR2 is SMNVEV in the germline V gene (reference sequence). CDR3 length: 15 amino acids. With 5 bases removed from V and 3 bases from J, the gap between germline ends came to 16 bases. CDR3 nucleotides: TGTGCCAGCAGTCCGAGGGGGATCCCCTACTATGGCTACACCTTC. Encoded protein: CASSPRGIPYYGYTF.

There are many counts of this clone. The chain recombines TRBV15 with TRBJ1-4; D unclear. The CDR3 loop spans 12 amino acids. Looked up from germline, CDR1 is LNHNV and CDR2 is YYDKDF (reference sequence). The V gene lost 1 base and the J gene lost 11 bases, with 8 bases spanning the gap. CDR3 loop: CATSRANEKLFF. CDR3 nucleotide sequence: TGTGCCACCAGCAGAGCCAACGAGAAACTGTTTTTT.

This sequence joins TRBV19 and TRBJ1-1; no reliable D call. Trimming removed 5 bases from V and 2 bases from J, with 12 bases in between. The CDR3 spans 14 residues. Germline V gives CDR1 LNHDA, CDR2 SQIVND (reference sequence). The CDR3 here is CASSVMRANTEAFF. The CDR3 DNA is TGTGCCAGTAGTGTTATGCGGGCTAACACTGAAGCTTTCTTT.

In its sample, this clone was seen a few times. The sample contains more than one DNA sequence encoding this CDR3. The J gene is TRBJ1-1, the V gene TRBV11-2; D possibly corresponds to TRBD1 (6 bases). V dropped 3 bases and J dropped 0 bases, with 11 bases sitting between them. The CDR3 totals 15 residues. Germline V CDR1 and CDR2: SGHAT, FQNNGV. In DNA form, the CDR3 reads TGTGCCAGCAGCTTGGCCGGACAGCTGAACACTGAAGCTTTCTTT. Translating gives CASSLAGQLNTEAFF.

V usage is TRBV28 and J usage is TRBJ1-2; D unresolved. From germline, CDR1 is MDHEN and CDR2 SYDVKM. The CDR3 runs to 11 residues. Trimming took 6 bases from V and 7 from J, leaving 9 bases between them. The CDR3 loop reads CASSLHSGYTF. The CDR3 DNA sequence: TGTGCCAGCAGCCTTCACTCTGGCTACACCTTC.

The chain carries TRBV13 and TRBJ2-1, with TRBD2 as a possible D gene (6 bases). Germline V gene data show CDR1 as PRHDT and CDR2 as FYEKMQ (reference sequence). This CDR3 region has 14 residues. Between the trimmed V and J ends, which lost 1 base and 5 bases, there was a span of 9 bases. The CDR3 region is CASSLVLANNEQFF. The CDR3 DNA reads as TGTGCCAGCAGCTTAGTACTAGCTAACAATGAGCAGTTCTTC. Full variable domain (remainder filled in from reference TRBV13 and TRBJ2-1): AAGVIQSPRHLIKEKRETATLKCYPIPRHDTVYWYQQGPGQDPQFLISFYEKMQSDKGSIPDRFSAQQFSDYHSELNMSSLELGDSALYFCASSLVLANNEQFFGPGTRLTVL.

The chain employs TRBV28 and TRBJ1-5, with 7 positions matching TRBD1. Germline CDR1 is MDHEN and CDR2 is SYDVKM. V was pared by 6 bases and J by 7 bases, with 9 bases of the junction left unmatched. The CDR3 covers 14 residues. Written as DNA, the CDR3 is TGTGCCAGCAGACTCGGACAGGCCGGCCAGCCCCAGCATTTT. This gives the protein CASRLGQAGQPQHF. The variable domain in full, completed from reference TRBV28 and TRBJ1-5, reads DVKVTQSSRYLVKRTGEKVFLECVQDMDHENMFWYRQDPGLGLRLIYFSYDVKMKEKGDIPEGYSVSREKKERFSLILESASTNQTSMYLCASRLGQAGQPQHFGDGTRLSIL.

The chain couples TRBV25-1 to TRBJ1-2; TRBD1 is a possible D gene (6 bases). The CDR3 is 14 amino acids. Trimming cost V 4 bases and J 8 bases, with 17 bases left between them. Per the germline V gene, CDR1 is MGHDK and CDR2 is SYGVNS. CDR3 sequence: CASSVRGGLSGYTF. The CDR3 bases are TGTGCCAGCAGTGTCCGAGGGGGTTTGAGCGGCTACACCTTC.